This T cell receptor beta chain stems from a study of T-cell memory formation after mild COVID-19. About the study: Clusters of TCRs were largely donor specific.

Broader study findings: CD4+ contracting clones were found mainly in CM and EM, and CD8+ ones in EMRA. Nothing showed for sure that second-wave clones peaking on day 37 were SARS-CoV-2 specific.

V trimming: 0 bases; J trimming: 5 bases; junction bases outside the gene matches: 9. Germline lookup yields CDR1 SGHRS and CDR2 YFSETQ. This CDR3 spans 17 amino acids. 5'RACE primed at constant segments yielded TCR alpha and TCR beta cDNA libraries bearing sample barcodes and UMIs. TCRdb independently ran MiXCR on the 5' RACE reads; one entry per CDR3 protein. The sample contains 270,000 or so distinct CDR3 sequences, 15% to 20% of which appear only once. A few counts support this clonotype. The target antigen is unknown. What was sequenced was PBMCs or a T cell subset sorted from them (not recorded which). This chain links TRBV5-1 with TRBJ2-2; 8 nucleotides match TRBD1. The TCR originated in a man aged 18 to 30 who had mild COVID-19 (a few samples of this study predate the infection). Cell type and time point are not known. CDR3 sequence: CASSLGKDRASTGELFF. CDR3 sequence (DNA): TGCGCCAGCAGCTTGGGGAAGGACAGGGCTTCGACCGGGGAGCTGTTTTTT. Combining the CDR3 with reference TRBV5-1 and TRBJ2-2 gives the whole variable domain KAGVTQTPRYLIKTRGQQVTLSCSPISGHRSVSWYQQTPGQGLQFLFEYFSETQRNKGNFPGRFSGRQFSNSRSEMNVSTLELGDSALYLCASSLGKDRASTGELFFGEGSRLTVL.